One and the same sample provided the 10 T cell receptor beta chains below, sequenced in a study of T cells in Graves' hyperthyroidism and ophthalmopathy. Amplified TCR beta CDR3 regions came from RNA transcripts. The study used the HTBI primer set for a first-round RT-PCR of the TCR CDR3. TCRdb re-called the multiplex PCR reads with MiXCR, one entry per CDR3 protein. Of roughly 800,000 distinct CDR3 sequences in the sample, more than 30% were seen once. Sequencing input: blood. These receptors were taken from a man between 18 and 35 years old with Graves' hyperthyroidism.

Comments on this clonotype: The junction departs from the called germline gene at one end, perhaps through a read error. V and J are TRBV9 and TRBJ1-2, with unresolved D. The CDR3 runs to 13 residues. Germline assignment: CDR1 SGDLS and CDR2 YYNGEE. The CDR3 sequence is CASSPEEDYGYTF. The DNA for the CDR3 is TGTGCCAGCAGCCCAGAGGAGGACTACGGCTACACCTTC.

This clonotype was seen at least ten times. The chain uses TRBV10-3 and TRBJ2-2, with 9 nucleotides matching TRBD2. Germline lookup yields CDR1 ENHRY and CDR2 SYGVKD. The ends lost 2 bases at V and 8 bases at J; junction bases unmatched: 9. This CDR3 spans 16 amino acids. This CDR3 is CAISENIGTSPGELFF. Written as DNA, the CDR3 is TGTGCCATCAGTGAGAATATCGGGACTAGCCCTGGGGAGCTGTTTTTT.

The rearrangement uses TRBV5-4 and TRBJ1-1, with TRBD1 identical over 7 bases. From germline, CDR1 is SGHNT and CDR2 YYREEE (reference sequence). The CDR3 totals 19 residues. V lost 1 base to trimming and J lost 3 bases; unmatched junction nucleotides: 18. CDR3 loop: CASSLFSGTHPTGDTEAFF. Here the CDR3 DNA reads TGTGCCAGCAGCTTGTTCAGTGGGACACACCCTACAGGGGACACTGAAGCTTTCTTT. The entire variable domain, with the rest obtained from reference TRBV5-4 and TRBJ1-1, is as follows: ETGVTQSPTHLIKTRGQQVTLRCSSQSGHNTVSWYQQALGQGPQFIFQYYREEENGRGNFPPRFSGLQFPNYSSELNVNALELDDSALYLCASSLFSGTHPTGDTEAFFGQGTRLTVV.

V gene TRBV4-1 combines with J gene TRBJ1-1; possibly TRBD1 for D (5 bases). Germline V CDR1 and CDR2: MGHRA, YSYEKL. This CDR3 has 12 residues. V lost 7 bases to trimming and J lost 1 base, with 7 bases between them. In DNA form, the CDR3 reads TGCGCCAGCATGGGGGGGAACACTGAAGCTTTCTTT. Its translation: CASMGGNTEAFF.

The chain carries TRBV5-6 and TRBJ2-2; D might be TRBD2 (6 bases). CDR3 length: 14 amino acids. The germline V and J ends were trimmed by 4 bases and 3 bases, with 10 bases remaining between them. CDR1 is SGHDT, CDR2 YYEEEE, per germline. As DNA, the CDR3 is TGTGCCAGCAGCCGGGACTCCTACACCGGGGAGCTGTTTTTT. Its translation is CASSRDSYTGELFF. Drawing the rest from reference TRBV5-6 and TRBJ2-2, the complete variable domain is DAGVTQSPTHLIKTRGQQVTLRCSPKSGHDTVSWYQQALGQGPQFIFQYYEEEERQRGNFPDRFSGHQFPNYSSELNVNALLLGDSALYLCASSRDSYTGELFFGEGSRLTVL.

Comment on this clonotype: A much larger clone is a single base away; this may be a read error. The chain uses TRBV15 and TRBJ1-4, with D perhaps matching TRBD1 (5 bases). In germline, CDR1 is LNHNV, CDR2 YYDKDF (reference sequence). The CDR3 totals 14 residues. Trimming removed 5 bases at V and 7 bases at J, with 14 bases between. The CDR3 DNA sequence: TGTGCCACCAGCGGGGTCGGGGGACCTGAAAAACTGTTTTTT. It translates to CATSGVGGPEKLFF.

This clonotype occurred many times. This chain uses TRBV19 with TRBJ1-1; D possibly corresponds to TRBD1 (6 bases). Trimming removed 5 bases at V and 3 bases at J, with 16 bases between. This CDR3 has 15 residues. Per the germline V gene, CDR1 is LNHDA and CDR2 is SQIVND (reference sequence). CDR3 protein: CASSPGEGTYTEAFF. In DNA form, the CDR3 reads TGTGCCAGTAGTCCAGGGGAGGGGACCTACACTGAAGCTTTCTTT.

There are a few counts of this clonotype. This chain uses TRBV7-3 with TRBJ2-7; maybe TRBD2 (6 bases). V lost 7 bases and J 0 bases, leaving 10 bases between the germline ends. The CDR3 is 13 amino acids. Germline V gene sequence: CDR1 SGHTA, CDR2 FQGTGA. Here the CDR3 DNA reads TGTGCCAGCAATGGCGGGGCCTCCTACGAGCAGTACTTC. It specifies CASNGGASYEQYF. Variable domain in full (rest from reference TRBV7-3 and TRBJ2-7): GAGVSQTPSNKVTEKGKYVELRCDPISGHTALYWYRQSLGQGPEFLIYFQGTGAADDSGLPNDRFFAVRPEGSVSTLKIQRTERGDSAVYLCASNGGASYEQYFGPGTRLTVT.

The table lists this clonotype with many counts. The rearrangement links TRBV20-1 to TRBJ1-4, with a weak D call TRBD1 (5 bases). Trimming removed 5 bases from V and 1 base from J, with 11 bases in between. From germline, CDR1 is DFQATT and CDR2 SNEGSKA (reference sequence). This CDR3 region has 14 residues. The CDR3 region is CSARRTGTNEKLFF. For the CDR3, the DNA is TGCAGTGCTCGACGCACAGGAACTAATGAAAAACTGTTTTTT.

The chain employs TRBV19 and TRBJ1-2, with TRBD1 as a possible D gene (6 bases). Germline V lookup: CDR1 LNHDA, CDR2 SQIVND (reference sequence). The V gene lost 9 bases and the J gene lost 6 bases, with 26 bases spanning the gap. The CDR3 contains 16 residues. Here the CDR3 reads CASSLRERQDGHGYTF. The CDR3, as DNA: TGTGCCAGCTCACTCAGGGAACGACAGGATGGGCATGGCTACACCTTC. The full variable domain, its missing parts supplied by reference TRBV19 and TRBJ1-2, is DGGITQSPKYLFRKEGQNVTLSCEQNLNHDAMYWYRQDPGQGLRLIYYSQIVNDFQKGDIAEGYSVSREKKESFPLTVTSAQKNPTAFYLCASSLRERQDGHGYTFGSGTRLTVV.